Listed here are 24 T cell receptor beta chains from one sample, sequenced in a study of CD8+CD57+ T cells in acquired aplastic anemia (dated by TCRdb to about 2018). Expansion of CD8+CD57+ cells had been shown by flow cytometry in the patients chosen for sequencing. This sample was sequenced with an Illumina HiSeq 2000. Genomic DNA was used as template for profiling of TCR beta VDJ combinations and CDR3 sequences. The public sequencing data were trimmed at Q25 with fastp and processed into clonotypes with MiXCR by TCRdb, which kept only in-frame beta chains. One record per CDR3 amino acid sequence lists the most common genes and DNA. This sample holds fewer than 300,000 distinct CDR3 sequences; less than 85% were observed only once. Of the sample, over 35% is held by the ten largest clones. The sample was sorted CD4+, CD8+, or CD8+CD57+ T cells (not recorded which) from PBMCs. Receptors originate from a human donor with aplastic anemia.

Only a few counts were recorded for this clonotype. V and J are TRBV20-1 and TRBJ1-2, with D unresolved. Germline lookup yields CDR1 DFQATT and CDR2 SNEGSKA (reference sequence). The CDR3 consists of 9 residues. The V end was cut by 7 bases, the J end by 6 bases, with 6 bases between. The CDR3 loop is CSGGDGYTF. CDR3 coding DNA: TGCAGTGGCGGAGATGGCTACACCTTC.

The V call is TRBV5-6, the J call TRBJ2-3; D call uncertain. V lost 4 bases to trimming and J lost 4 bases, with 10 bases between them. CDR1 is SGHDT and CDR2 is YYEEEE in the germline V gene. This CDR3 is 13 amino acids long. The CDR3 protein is CASSPPAADTQYF. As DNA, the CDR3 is TGTGCCAGCAGCCCCCCCGCGGCAGATACGCAGTATTTT.

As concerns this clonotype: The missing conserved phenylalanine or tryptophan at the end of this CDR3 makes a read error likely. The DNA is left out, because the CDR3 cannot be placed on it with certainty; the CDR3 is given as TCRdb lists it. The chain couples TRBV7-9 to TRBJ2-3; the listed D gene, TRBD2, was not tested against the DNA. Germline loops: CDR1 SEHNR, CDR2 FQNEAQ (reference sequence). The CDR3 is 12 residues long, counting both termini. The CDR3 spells CASSFPRSGRSD.

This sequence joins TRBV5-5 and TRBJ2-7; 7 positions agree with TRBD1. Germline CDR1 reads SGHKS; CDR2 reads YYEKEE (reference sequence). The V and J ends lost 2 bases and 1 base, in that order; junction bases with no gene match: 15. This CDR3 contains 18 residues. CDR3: CASSLVAYGTALSYEQYV. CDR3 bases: TGTGCCAGCAGCTTAGTGGCCTACGGGACAGCCCTTTCCTACGAGCAGTACGTC.

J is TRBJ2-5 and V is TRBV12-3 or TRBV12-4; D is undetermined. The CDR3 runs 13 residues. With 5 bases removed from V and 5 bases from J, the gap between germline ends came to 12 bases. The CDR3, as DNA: TGTGCCAGCAGTCCGCGCTTGGGGGAGACCCAGTACTTC. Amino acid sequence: CASSPRLGETQYF.

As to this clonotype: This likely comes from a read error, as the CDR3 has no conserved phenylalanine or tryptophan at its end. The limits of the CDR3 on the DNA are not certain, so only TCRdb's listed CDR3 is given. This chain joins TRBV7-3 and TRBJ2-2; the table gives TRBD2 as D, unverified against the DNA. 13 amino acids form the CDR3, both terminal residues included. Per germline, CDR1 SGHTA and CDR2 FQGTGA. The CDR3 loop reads CASTLSGGGADEQ.

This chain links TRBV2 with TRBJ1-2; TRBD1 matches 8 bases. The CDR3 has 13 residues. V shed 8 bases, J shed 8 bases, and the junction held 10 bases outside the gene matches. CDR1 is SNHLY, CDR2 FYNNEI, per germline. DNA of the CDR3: TGTGCCAGCGGAGCAGGGGGCATAGAGGGCTACACCTTC. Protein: CASGAGGIEGYTF.

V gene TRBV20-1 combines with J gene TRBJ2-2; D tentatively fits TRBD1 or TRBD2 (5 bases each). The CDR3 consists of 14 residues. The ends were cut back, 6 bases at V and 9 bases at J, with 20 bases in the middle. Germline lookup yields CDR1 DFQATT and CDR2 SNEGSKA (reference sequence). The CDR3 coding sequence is TGCAGTGCCAGAAGTTGGGGACGCAAGAGGGAGCTGTTTTTT. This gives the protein CSARSWGRKRELFF.

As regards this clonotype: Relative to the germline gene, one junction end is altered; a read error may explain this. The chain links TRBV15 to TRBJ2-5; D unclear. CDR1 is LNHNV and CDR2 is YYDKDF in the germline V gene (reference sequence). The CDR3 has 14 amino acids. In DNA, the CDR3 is TGTGCCACCAGCAGAGGCAGCCACCAAGAGACCCAGTGCTTC. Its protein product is CATSRGSHQETQCF.

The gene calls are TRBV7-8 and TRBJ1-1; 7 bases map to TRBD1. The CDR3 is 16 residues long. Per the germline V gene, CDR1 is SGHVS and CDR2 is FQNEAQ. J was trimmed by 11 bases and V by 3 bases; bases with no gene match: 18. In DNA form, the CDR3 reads TGTGCCAGCAGCTTTGCTCCAGACGGGACAGCCCTTTCCGCTTTCTTT. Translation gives CASSFAPDGTALSAFF.

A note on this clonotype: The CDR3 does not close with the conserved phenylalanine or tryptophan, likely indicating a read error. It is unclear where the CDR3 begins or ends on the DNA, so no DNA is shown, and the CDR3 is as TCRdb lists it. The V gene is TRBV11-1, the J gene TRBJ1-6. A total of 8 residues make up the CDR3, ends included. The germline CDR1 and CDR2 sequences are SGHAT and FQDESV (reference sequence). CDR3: CASSLALT.

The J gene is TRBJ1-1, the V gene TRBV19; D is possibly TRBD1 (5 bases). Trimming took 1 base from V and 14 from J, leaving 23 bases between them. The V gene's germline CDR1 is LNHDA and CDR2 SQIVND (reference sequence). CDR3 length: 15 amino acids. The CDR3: CASSIAGAGYNEQFF. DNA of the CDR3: TGTGCCAGTAGTATAGCGGGAGCAGGGTACAATGAGCAGTTCTTT.

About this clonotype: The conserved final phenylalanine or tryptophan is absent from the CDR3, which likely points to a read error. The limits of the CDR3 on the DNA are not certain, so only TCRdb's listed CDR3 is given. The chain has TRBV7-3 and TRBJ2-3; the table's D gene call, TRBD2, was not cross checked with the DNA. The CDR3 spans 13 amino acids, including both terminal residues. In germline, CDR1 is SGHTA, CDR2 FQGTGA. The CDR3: CASSDGRADTQGL.

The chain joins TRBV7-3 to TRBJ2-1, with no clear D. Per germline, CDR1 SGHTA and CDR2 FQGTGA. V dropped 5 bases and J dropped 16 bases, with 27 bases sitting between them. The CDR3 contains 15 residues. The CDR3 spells CASSHARGSSPLHFF. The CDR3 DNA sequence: TGTGCCAGCAGCCACGCACGAGGATCCTCACCCCTGCACTTCTTC.

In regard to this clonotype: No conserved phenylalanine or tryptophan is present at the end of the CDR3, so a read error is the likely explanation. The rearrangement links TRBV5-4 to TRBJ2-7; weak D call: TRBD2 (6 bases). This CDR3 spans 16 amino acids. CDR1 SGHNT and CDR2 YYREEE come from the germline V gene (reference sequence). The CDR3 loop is CASSDIRREVAYKQYI. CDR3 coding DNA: TGTGCCAGCAGTGATATTAGGCGGGAAGTCGCCTACAAGCAGTACATC.

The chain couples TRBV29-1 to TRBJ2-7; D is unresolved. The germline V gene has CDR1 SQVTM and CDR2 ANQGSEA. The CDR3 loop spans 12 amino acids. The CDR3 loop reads CSVKDAGLEQFV. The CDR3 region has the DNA TGCAGCGTTAAAGATGCAGGTCTCGAGCAGTTCGTA.

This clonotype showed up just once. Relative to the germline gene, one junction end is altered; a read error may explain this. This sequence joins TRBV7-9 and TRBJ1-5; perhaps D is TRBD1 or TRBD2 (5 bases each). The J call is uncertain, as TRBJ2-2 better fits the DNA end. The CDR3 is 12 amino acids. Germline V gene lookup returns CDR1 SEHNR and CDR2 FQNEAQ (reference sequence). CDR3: CASSDIPGALFF. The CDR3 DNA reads TGTGCCAGCAGCGATATCCCCGGGGCGCTGTTTTTT.

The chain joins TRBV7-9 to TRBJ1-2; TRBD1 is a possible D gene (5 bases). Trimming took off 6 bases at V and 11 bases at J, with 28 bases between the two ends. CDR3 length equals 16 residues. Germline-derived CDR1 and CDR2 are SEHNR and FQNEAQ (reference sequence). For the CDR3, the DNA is TGTGCCAGCAGTTCTGGCGGGGACGGGGGAGTAACTGGGTACACCTTC. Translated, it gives CASSSGGDGGVTGYTF.

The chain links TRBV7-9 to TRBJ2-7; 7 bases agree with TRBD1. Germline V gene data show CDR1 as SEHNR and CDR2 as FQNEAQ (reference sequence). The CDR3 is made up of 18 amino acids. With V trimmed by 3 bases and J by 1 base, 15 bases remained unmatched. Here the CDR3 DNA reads TGTGCCAGCAGCTTTCAACGAGAGGGGACAGCCCTTTCCTACGAGCAGTACGTC. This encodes CASSFQREGTALSYEQYV.

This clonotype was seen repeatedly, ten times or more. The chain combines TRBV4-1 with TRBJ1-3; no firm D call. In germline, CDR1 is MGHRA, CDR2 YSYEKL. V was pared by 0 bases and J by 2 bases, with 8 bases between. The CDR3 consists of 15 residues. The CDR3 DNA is TGCGCCAGCAGCCAAGACATCCAAACTGGAAACACCATATATTTT. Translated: CASSQDIQTGNTIYF.

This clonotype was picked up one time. The CDR3 loop reads CASSLVGGGTDTQYF. The CDR3 DNA follows: TGCGCCAGCAGCTTGGTTGGCGGGGGCACAGATACGCAGTATTTT. The V and J genes are TRBV5-1 and TRBJ2-3, with D tentatively TRBD2 (6 bases). CDR1 and CDR2 (germline): SGHRS, YFSETQ. Trimming stripped 0 bases from V and 1 base from J, with 9 bases between. CDR3 length equals 15 residues.

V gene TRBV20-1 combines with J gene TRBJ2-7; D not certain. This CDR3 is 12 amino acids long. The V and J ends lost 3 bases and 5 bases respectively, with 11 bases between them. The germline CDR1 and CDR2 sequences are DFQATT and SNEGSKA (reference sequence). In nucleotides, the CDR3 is TGCAGTGCTAGGTTAGATAGTGACGAGCAGTACGTC. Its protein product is CSARLDSDEQYV.

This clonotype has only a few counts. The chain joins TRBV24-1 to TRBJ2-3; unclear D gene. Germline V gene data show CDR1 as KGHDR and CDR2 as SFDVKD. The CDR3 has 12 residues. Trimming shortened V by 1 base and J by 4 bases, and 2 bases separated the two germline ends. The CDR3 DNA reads TGTGCCACCAGTGATTTCGCAGATACGCAGTATTTT. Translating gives CATSDFADTQYF.

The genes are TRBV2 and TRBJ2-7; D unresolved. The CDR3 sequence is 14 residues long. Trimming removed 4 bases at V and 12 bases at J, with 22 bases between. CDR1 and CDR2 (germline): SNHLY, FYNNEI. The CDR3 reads CASSGMLEDTDTYV. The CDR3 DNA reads TGTGCCAGCAGTGGAATGCTTGAAGACACAGATACGTACGTC.